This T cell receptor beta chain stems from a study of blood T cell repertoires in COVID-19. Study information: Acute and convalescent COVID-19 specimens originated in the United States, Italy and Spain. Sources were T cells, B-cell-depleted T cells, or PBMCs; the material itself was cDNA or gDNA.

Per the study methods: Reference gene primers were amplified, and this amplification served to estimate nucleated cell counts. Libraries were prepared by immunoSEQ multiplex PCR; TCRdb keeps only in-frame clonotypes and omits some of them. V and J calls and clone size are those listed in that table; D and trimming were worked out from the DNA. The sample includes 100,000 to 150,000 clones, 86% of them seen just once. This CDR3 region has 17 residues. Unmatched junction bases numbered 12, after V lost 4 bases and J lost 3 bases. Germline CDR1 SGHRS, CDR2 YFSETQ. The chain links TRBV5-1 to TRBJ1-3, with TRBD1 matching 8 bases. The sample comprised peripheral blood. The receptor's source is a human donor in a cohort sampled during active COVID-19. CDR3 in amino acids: CASSQSRQGTVGNTIYF. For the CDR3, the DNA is TGCGCCAGCAGCCAGAGCAGACAGGGGACTGTTGGAAACACCATATATTTT.